This TCR beta chain emerged from a study of blood T cell repertoires in COVID-19. Clones were sequenced by immunoSEQ multiplex PCR, and TCRdb holds only the in-frame ones, with some missing. The data show 220,000 or so clones, about 86% seen once. Trimming pared 4 bases from V and 7 bases from J, leaving 16 bases between. CDR3 length equals 15 residues. Germline V gene sequence: CDR1 SGHDN, CDR2 FVKESK. This sequence originates from a woman in her twenties or thirties who had recovered from COVID-19. Sample: peripheral blood. The chain links TRBV14 to TRBJ2-2; a possible D gene is TRBD2 (6 bases). The CDR3 loop is CASSRLAFASGELFF. The DNA for the CDR3 is TGTGCCAGCAGCCGTCTAGCGTTCGCCAGCGGGGAGCTGTTTTTT.